The next 2 T cell receptor beta chains were all read from a single sample in a study of control samples from healthy donors and cancer patients. TCRdb's copy holds only in-frame clones and misses some; the assay was immunoSEQ multiplex PCR. The sample lists 150,000 to 200,000 clones, 90% to 95% occurring once. Material for sequencing was blood. These receptors came from a woman under 40 in good health.

The chain employs TRBV5-5 and TRBJ2-2, with D unresolved. The V end was cut by 1 base, the J end by 3 bases, with 10 bases between. CDR1 is SGHKS and CDR2 is YYEKEE in the germline V gene (reference sequence). The CDR3 sequence is 15 residues long. CDR3 DNA: TGTGCCAGCAGCTTGCGACCTGCCGACACCGGGGAGCTGTTTTTT. Amino acids: CASSLRPADTGELFF.

V is TRBV19 and J is TRBJ2-5; D is unresolved. The CDR3 sequence is 12 residues long. Between the trimmed V and J ends, which lost 8 bases and 1 base, there was a span of 8 bases. CDR1 and CDR2 from the germline V gene are LNHDA and SQIVND (reference sequence). The CDR3 sequence: CASSSFQETQYF. CDR3 coding DNA: TGTGCCAGTTCATCGTTCCAAGAGACCCAGTACTTC.